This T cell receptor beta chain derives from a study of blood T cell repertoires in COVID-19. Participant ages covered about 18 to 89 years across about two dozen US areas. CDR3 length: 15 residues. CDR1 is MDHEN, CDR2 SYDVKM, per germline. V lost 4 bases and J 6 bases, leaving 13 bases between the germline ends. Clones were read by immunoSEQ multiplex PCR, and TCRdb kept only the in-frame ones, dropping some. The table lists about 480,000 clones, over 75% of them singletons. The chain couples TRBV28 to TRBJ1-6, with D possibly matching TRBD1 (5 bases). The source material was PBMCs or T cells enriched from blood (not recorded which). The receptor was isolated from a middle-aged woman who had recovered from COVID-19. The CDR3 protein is CASSSLQVINSPLHF. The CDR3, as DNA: TGTGCCAGCAGTTCACTACAGGTTATTAATTCACCCCTCCACTTT.